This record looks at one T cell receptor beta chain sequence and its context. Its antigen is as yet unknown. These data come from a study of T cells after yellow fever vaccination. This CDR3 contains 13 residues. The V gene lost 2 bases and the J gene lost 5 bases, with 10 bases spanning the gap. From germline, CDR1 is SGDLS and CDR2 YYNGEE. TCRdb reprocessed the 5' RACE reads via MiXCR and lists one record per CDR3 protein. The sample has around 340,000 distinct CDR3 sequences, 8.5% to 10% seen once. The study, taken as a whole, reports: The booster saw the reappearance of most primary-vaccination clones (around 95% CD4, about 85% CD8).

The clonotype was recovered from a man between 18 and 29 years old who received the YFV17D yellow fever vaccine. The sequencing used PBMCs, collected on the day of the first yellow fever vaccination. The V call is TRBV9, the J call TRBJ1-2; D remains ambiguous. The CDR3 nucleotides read TGTGCCAGCAGCGTGACGTCCGGGTATGGCTACACCTTC. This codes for CASSVTSGYGYTF.